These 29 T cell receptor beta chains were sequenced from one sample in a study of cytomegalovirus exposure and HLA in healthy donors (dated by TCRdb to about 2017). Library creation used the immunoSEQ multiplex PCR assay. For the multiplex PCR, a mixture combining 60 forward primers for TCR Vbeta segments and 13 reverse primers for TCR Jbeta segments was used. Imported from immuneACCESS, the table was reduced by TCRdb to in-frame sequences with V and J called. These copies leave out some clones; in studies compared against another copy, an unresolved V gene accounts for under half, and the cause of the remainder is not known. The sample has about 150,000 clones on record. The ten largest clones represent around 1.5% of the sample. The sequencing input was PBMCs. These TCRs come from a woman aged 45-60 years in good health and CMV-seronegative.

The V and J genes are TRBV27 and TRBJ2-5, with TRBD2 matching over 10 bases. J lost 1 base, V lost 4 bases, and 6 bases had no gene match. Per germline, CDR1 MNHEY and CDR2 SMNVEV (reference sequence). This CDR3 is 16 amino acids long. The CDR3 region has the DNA TGTGCCAGCAGTTATCAACTAGCGGGGCCCCAAGAGACCCAGTACTTC. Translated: CASSYQLAGPQETQYF.

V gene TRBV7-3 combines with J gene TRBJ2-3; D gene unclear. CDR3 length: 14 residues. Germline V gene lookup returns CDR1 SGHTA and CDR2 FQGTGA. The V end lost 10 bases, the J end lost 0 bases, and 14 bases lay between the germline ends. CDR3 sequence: CAKLRTLSTDTQYF. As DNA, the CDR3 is TGTGCCAAACTACGCACCCTAAGCACAGATACGCAGTATTTT.

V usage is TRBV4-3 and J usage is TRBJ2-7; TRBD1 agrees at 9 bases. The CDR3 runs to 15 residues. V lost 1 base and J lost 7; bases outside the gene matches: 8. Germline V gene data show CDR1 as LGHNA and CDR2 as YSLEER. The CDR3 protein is CASSQGGTGGREQYF. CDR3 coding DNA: TGCGCCAGCAGCCAAGGGGGAACAGGGGGCAGGGAGCAGTACTTC.

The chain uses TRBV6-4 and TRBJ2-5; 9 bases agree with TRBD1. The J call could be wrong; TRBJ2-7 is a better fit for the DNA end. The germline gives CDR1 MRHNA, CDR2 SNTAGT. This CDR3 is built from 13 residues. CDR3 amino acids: CASSRTGENEQYF. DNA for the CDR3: TGTGCCAGCAGTCGGACAGGGGAGAACGAGCAGTACTTC.

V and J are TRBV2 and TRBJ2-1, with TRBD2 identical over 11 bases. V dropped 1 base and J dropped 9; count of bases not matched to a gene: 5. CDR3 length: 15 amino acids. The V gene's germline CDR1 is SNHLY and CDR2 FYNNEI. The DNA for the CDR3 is TGTGCCAGCAGTGAAGGGGTTAGCGGGAGGGGTGAGCAGTTCTTC. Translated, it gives CASSEGVSGRGEQFF.

The CDR3, as DNA: TGTGCCAGCAGTTACAGGAGGGGAGGGCAAGAGACCCAGTACTTC. Amino acid sequence: CASSYRRGGQETQYF. V gene TRBV6-6 combines with J gene TRBJ2-5, with 7 bases identical to TRBD2. V shed 2 bases and J 2 bases; nucleotides not matched to a gene: 5. CDR1 MNHNY and CDR2 SVGAGI come from the germline V gene (reference sequence). This CDR3 is 15 amino acids long.

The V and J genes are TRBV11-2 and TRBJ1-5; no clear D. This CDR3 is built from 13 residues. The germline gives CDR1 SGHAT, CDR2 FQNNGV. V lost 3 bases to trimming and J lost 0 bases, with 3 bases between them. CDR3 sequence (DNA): TGTGCCAGCAGCTTGAGTAGCAATCAGCCCCAGCATTTT. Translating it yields CASSLSSNQPQHF.

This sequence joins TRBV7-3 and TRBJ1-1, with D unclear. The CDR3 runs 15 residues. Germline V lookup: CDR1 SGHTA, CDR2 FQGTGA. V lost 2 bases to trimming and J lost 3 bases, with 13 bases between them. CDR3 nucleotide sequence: TGTGCCAGCAGCTTATGGGAAAGAGGGCACACTGAAGCTTTCTTT. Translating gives CASSLWERGHTEAFF.

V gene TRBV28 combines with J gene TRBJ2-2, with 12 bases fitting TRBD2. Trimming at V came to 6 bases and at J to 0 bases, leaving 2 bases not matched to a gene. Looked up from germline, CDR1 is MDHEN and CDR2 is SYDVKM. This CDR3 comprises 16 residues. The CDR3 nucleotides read TGTGCCAGCAGGGGACTAGCGGGTTCGAACACCGGGGAGCTGTTTTTT. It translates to CASRGLAGSNTGELFF.

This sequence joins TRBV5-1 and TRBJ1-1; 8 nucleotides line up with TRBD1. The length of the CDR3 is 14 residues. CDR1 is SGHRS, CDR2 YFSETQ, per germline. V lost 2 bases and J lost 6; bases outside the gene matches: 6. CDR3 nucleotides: TGCGCCAGCAGCTTTCGGACAGGGAAACCTGAAGCTTTCTTT. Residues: CASSFRTGKPEAFF.

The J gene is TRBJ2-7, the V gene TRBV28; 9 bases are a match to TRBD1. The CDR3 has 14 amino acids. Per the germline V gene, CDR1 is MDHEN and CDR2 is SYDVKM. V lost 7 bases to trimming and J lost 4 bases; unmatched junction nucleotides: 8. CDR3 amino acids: CASISGTGRYEQYF. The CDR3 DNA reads TGTGCCAGCATATCCGGGACAGGGAGATACGAGCAGTACTTC.

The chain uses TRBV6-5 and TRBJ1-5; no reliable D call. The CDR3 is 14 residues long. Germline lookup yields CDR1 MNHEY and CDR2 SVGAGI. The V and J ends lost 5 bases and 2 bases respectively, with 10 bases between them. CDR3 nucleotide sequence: TGTGCCAGCAGTCGGGAATTGGGCAATCAGCCCCAGCATTTT. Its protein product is CASSRELGNQPQHF.

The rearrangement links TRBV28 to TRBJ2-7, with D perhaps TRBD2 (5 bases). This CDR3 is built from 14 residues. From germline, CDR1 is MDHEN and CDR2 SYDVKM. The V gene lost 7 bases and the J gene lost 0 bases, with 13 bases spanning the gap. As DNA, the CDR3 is TGTGCCAGCAATACCCCGGGGAGCTCCTACGAGCAGTACTTC. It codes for CASNTPGSSYEQYF.

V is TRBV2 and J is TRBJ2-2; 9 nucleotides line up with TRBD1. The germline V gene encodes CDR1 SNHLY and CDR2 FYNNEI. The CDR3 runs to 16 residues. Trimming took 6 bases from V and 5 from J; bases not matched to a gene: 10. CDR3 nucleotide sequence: TGTGCCAGCAGGGATCGGACAGGGGTGCGAACCGGGGAGCTGTTTTTT. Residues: CASRDRTGVRTGELFF. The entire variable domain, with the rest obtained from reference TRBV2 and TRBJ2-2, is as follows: EPEVTQTPSHQVTQMGQEVILRCVPISNHLYFYWYRQILGQKVEFLVSFYNNEISEKSEIFDDQFSVERPDGSNFTLKIRSTKLEDSAMYFCASRDRTGVRTGELFFGEGSRLTVL.

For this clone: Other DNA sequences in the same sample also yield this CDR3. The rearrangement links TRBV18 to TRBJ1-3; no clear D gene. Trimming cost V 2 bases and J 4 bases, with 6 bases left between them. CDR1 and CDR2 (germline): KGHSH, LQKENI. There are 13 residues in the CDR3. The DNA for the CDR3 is TGTGCCAGCTCACCAGCGGGGGGAAACACCATATATTTT. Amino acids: CASSPAGGNTIYF.

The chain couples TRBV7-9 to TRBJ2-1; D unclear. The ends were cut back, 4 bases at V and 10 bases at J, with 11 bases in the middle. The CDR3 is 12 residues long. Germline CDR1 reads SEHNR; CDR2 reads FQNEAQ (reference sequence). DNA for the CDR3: TGTGCCAGCAGCTACCTGGCCCTCGAGCAGTTCTTC. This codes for CASSYLALEQFF.

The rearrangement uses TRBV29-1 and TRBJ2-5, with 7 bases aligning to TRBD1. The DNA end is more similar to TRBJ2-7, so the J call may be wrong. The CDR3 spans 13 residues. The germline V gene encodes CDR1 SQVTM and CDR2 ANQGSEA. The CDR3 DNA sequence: TGCAGCGTTGAGGAGGCAGGGGGCTACGAGCAGTACTTC. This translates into CSVEEAGGYEQYF.

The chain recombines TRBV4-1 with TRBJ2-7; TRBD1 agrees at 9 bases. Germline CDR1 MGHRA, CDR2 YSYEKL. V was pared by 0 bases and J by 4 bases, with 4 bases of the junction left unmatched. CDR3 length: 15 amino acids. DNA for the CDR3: TGCGCCAGCAGCCAAGAAGGGACAGGGAGGTACGAGCAGTACTTC. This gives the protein CASSQEGTGRYEQYF.

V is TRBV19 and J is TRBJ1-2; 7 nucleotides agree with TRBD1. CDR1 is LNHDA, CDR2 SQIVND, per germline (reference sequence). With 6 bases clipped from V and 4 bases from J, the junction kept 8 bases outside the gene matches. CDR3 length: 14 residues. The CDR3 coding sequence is TGTGCCAGTAGATTCGGACAGGTCGCCTATGGCTACACCTTC. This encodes CASRFGQVAYGYTF.

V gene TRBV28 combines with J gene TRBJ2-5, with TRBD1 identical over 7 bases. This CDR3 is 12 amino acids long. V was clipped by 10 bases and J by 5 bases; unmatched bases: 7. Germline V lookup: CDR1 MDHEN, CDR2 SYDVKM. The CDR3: CAIQGQWETQYF. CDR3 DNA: TGTGCCATTCAGGGACAGTGGGAGACCCAGTACTTC.

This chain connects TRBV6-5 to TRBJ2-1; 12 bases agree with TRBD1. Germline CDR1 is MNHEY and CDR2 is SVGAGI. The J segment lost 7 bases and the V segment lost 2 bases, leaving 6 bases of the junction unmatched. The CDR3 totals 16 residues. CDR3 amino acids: CASSYDRDRGRNEQFF. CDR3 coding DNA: TGTGCCAGCAGTTACGACCGGGACAGGGGGCGTAATGAGCAGTTCTTC.

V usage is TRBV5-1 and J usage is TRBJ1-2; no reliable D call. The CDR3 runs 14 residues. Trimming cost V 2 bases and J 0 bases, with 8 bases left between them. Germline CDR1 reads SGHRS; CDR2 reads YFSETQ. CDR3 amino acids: CASSLIRSNYGYTF. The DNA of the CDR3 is TGCGCCAGCAGCTTAATCAGGTCTAACTATGGCTACACCTTC.

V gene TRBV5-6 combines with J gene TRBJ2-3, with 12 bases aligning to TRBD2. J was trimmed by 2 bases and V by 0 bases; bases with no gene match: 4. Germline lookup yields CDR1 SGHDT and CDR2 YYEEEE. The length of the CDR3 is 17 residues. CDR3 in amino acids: CASSLVGLAGITDTQYF. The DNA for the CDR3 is TGTGCCAGCAGCTTGGTCGGACTAGCGGGGATCACAGATACGCAGTATTTT.

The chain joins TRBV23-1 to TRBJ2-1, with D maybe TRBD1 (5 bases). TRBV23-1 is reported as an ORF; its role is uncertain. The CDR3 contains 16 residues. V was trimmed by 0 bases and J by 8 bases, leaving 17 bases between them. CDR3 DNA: TGCGCCAGCAGTCAATCGGCCCTGCAGGGCCTTTATGAGCAGTTCTTC. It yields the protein CASSQSALQGLYEQFF.

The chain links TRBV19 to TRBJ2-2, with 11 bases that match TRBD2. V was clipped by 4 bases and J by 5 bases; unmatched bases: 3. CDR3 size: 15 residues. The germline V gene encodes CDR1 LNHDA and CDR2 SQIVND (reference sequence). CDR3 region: CASSKLAGVTGELFF. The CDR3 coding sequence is TGTGCCAGTAGTAAACTAGCGGGAGTGACCGGGGAGCTGTTTTTT.

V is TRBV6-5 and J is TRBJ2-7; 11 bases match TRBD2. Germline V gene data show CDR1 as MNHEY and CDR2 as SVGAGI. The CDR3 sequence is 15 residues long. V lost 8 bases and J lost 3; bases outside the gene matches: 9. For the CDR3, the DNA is TGTGCCAGCGGACCTTCCGGGACTAGCGGCTACGAGCAGTACTTC. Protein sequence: CASGPSGTSGYEQYF.

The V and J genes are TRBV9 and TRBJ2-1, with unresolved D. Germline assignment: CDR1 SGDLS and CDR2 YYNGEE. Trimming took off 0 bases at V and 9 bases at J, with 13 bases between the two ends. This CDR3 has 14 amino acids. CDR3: CASSVGLDGSEQFF. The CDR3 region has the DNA TGTGCCAGCAGCGTAGGGCTAGATGGTAGTGAGCAGTTCTTC.

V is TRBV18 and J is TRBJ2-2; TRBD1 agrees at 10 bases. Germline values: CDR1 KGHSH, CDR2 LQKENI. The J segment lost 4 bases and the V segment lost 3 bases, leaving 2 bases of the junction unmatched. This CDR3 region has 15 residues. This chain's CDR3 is CASSPGQGFTGELFF. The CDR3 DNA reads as TGTGCCAGCTCACCGGGACAGGGGTTCACCGGGGAGCTGTTTTTT.

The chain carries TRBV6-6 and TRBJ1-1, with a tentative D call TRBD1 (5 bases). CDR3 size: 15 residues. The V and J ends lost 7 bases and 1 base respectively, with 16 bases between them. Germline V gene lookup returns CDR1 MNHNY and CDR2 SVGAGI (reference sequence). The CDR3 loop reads CASTPSWGGNTEAFF. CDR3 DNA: TGTGCCAGCACCCCTTCGTGGGGGGGGAACACTGAAGCTTTCTTT.